This T cell receptor beta chain stems from a study of blood T cells in healthy people across ages (dated by TCRdb to the mid-2010s). The study in broad terms: In model experiments, template switching captured roughly one uniquely barcoded TCR beta cDNA molecule for every two T cells. For two donors (one aged 18 to 30 and one aged 80 or older), the study analyzed two additional independent replicas of 1 million unique cDNA reads from the same blood draw. To track age-related changes in TCR beta repertoire diversity, the study relied on deep sequencing normalized with unique cDNA molecular identifiers. The donors were split into four age groups: young (average around 15 years), middle-aged (nearly 40), aged (approximately 59) and long-lived (82). To avoid experimental bias, donors of different ages were spread randomly across the sequencing lanes. Results the study describes overall, beyond this receptor: Estimates of total diversity from one million sequenced T cells were regarded as lower bounds and underestimates. Observed TCR beta diversity per million T cells fell roughly linearly with age, and a significant reduction was already apparent by age roughly 40. Because donor CMV infection status was unknown, age-related changes in expanded clonotypes were potentially confounded. Bulk unsorted PBMC profiling prevented conclusive comparison of naive and antigen-experienced compartments. Compared with the aged group, the long-lived group had more naive CD4+ T cells, fewer expanded clones and increased TCR diversity, suggesting age selection. There was a strong correlation between observed TCR beta diversity and the percentage of naive T cells measured by flow cytometry.

The library was made by 5' RACE. The sequencing machine was an Illumina HiSeq 2500. A second PCR of about 6 to 11 cycles was performed with a sample-barcoded 5' primer and a J-beta primer mix. Each TCR beta cDNA molecule received a unique molecular identifier from a template-switch 5' adaptor carrying 12 random nucleotides. Each sample yielded at least 2.5 million CDR3-containing paired-end reads. The Mint cDNA synthesis kit, primed by a TRBC-specific oligonucleotide, was used to synthesize first-strand cDNA from all RNA. After uracil-DNA glycosylase treatment, a first 18-cycle PCR used universal primers M1SS and BC2_uni_R on all cDNA. Regarding the original processing steps: Each sample was normalized by randomly selecting 1 million high-quality reads, each carrying a distinct molecular identifier. Reads sharing molecular identifiers were discarded rather than binned into consensus sequences. CDR3 identification, clonotype clustering and error correction used MiTCR with a Q25 quality threshold and the strictest error-elimination algorithm. Lower-bound total TCR beta diversity was estimated with a nonparametric unseen species model using Euler transformation. TCRdb trimmed public reads at Q25 via fastp, called clones via MiXCR and kept in-frame beta chains. Rows are unified per CDR3 protein, each entry keeping the most common DNA and genes. TCRdb's processing, not the authors', yielded these V and J calls. The sample table holds approximately 600,000 distinct CDR3 sequences, of which roughly 58% were seen once. In total, the top ten clones hold about two fifths of the sample.

The CDR3, from cysteine to phenylalanine, totals 15 residues. The retained sequence is limited to the CDR3, 45 bases, with the frame set at the first base. Based on the germline V gene, the CDR1 and CDR2 sequences are MDHEN and SYDVKM. V lost 4 bases and J lost 4 bases, and the count of bases not matched to a germline gene is 7. The roughly 39 donors, aged about 6 to 95 years, were systemically healthy Caucasian individuals from Russia. Each donor gave about 9.7 milliliters of peripheral blood, drawn into EDTA-treated Vacutainer tubes. Ficoll-Paque density-gradient centrifugation was used to isolate PBMCs, with at least 6.5 million per sample. Total RNA, at least 6 micrograms per sample, was extracted from PBMCs with Trizol reagent. The percentages of naive CD45RAhigh/CD27high T cells were determined by flow cytometry on a PBMC aliquot from every donor. Turning to this clonotype: Its antigen specificity is not known. The input lacks base qualities; no much larger clone sits a single base away.

Sequenced material: blood. The sequence derives from a man aged 55-75 years in good health. Recombination linked TRBV28 to TRBJ2-3; TRBD2 aligns with 8 central bases. The CDR3 amino acid sequence is: CASSSPGGVPDTQYF. The DNA is as follows: TGTGCCAGCAGTTCCCCGGGGGGGGTCCCAGATACGCAGTATTTT. With all but the CDR3 taken from the reference TRBV28 and TRBJ2-3 genes, the full variable domain is: DVKVTQSSRYLVKRTGEKVFLECVQDMDHENMFWYRQDPGLGLRLIYFSYDVKMKEKGDIPEGYSVSREKKERFSLILESASTNQTSMYLCASSSPGGVPDTQYFGPGTRLTVL.